This TCR beta chain appears in the sequencing data of a study of OX40 agonist ivuxolimab in advanced cancers. Study context: People in dose escalation had one of these cancers: hepatocellular carcinoma, melanoma, renal cell or head and neck cancer. Of mixed ages from about 23 to 90 and averaging about 56 years, the group was over 80% male. One patient with hepatocellular carcinoma and two with cutaneous melanoma, three in all, had partial responses.

Germline lookup yields CDR1 SQVTM and CDR2 ANQGSEA. CDR3 length: 13 amino acids. V lost 5 bases and J 2 bases, leaving 11 bases between the germline ends. Only in-frame clones appear in the TCRdb table, and some are missing; sequencing was by immunoSEQ multiplex PCR. The sample contains over 65,000 clones, about 88% of which appear only once. The study's findings and limits: Circulating CD4+ and CD8+ T cells showed clonal expansion by week 6 at 0.1 to 3.0 mg/kg.

In regard to this clone: The antigen is unknown.

The chain carries TRBV29-1 and TRBJ2-3; tentatively, D is TRBD1 or TRBD2 (5 bases each). The clonotype was recovered from an adult with an advanced solid tumor such as melanoma, head and neck, liver or kidney cancer. The sequences come from CD4+ or CD8+ T cells sorted from blood, collected in a trial of the OX40 agonist ivuxolimab. The CDR3 reads CSVRGAPTDTQYF. CDR3 DNA: TGCAGCGTTAGAGGGGCTCCCACAGATACGCAGTATTTT.